This T cell receptor (beta chain) was documented in a study of T cell responses to AZD1222 COVID-19 vaccine (dated by TCRdb to the early 2020s). At the level of the whole study: TCR sequencing was performed for 233 trial participants, of whom roughly 200 were given two doses of AZD1222 and some 25 were given two doses of MenACWY control vaccine. Trial participants were enrolled by age into 18-55, 56-69 and 70-plus year subgroups, with 148, 28 and 57 TCR-sequenced participants respectively.

The time point label of this sample denotes: about 28 days (+/-7) after the second vaccine dose. AZD1222 recipients whose second dose came at about 4 weeks and those whose second dose came at about 12 weeks were combined into one group, since spike-specific TCR depth and breadth did not differ between the two schedules. The vaccinee samples were drawn from two UK trials, COV001 and COV002, one of which was a single-blind randomized controlled phase 2/3 trial testing AZD1222 (ChAdOx1 nCoV-19) in healthy adults. For TCRbeta chain sequencing, PBMC samples from trial participants were taken at day 0 and at day 28 after the second dose. V trim: 3 bases; J trim: 6 bases; unmatched bases: 6. From a lookup of the germline V gene, CDR1 and CDR2 are SGHTA and FQGNSA. From the cysteine through the phenylalanine, the CDR3 covers 14 amino acids. CDR3 DNA is the only sequence kept; it has 42 bases, read in frame from the first base.

Points the paper makes about the study in general: Participants were mostly white British, with more females than males. The authors suggested clonal diversity may have been underestimated. In the small 56-69-year group, the increase in depth fell short of significance, most likely because of low power. No day 14 peak-response samples were available, so repertoires were characterized only after the peak T cell response. Conclusions about previously exposed vaccinees are limited because only a handful of AZD1222 recipients were SARS-CoV-2 seropositive at baseline. CD4 TCRs associated with the vaccine covered the entire spike protein, and the dominant responses were in regions 160-218 and 743-854. Epitopes outside the regions mutated in the B.1.351 and B.1.1.7 variants were reportedly recognized by nearly half of the unique spike-specific TCRs. After two AZD1222 doses, spike-specific TCR breadth and depth were significantly higher than at day 0 and than in MenACWY recipients.

This clone occurred once. Its antigen specificity is not known. No base-level quality is on record; no much larger clone is a single base apart. The CDR3 regions of human TCRbeta chains were analyzed by immunosequencing. In the source study's methods: TCRs in the repertoires were matched against a reference library of SARS-CoV-2-specific TCRs that had been generated with the MIRA antigen-specificity platform. Breadth was defined as the fraction of unique TCRs that were SARS-CoV-2-associated. Depth was defined as the fraction of total T cells that were SARS-CoV-2-associated. Each spike-specific TCR was assigned to its reactive spike region and to a CD4 or CD8 class using the MIRA data. Log10-transformed breadth and depth values were compared by one-way ANOVA with Sidak's multiple comparisons tests. This immuneACCESS table, as held by TCRdb, lists in-frame sequences with V and J called but not all clones. Of the missing ones, under half trace to an unresolved V gene in checked studies; the others have no known cause. That table is the source of V, J and clone size, and D and trimming were worked out from the DNA. The sample table holds over 150,000 clones, of which 70% to 90% were seen once. The ten most abundant clones make up roughly 4% of the sample.

Specimen: peripheral blood, collected 28 days after the second AZD1222 dose. The receptor was derived from an adult who received the AZD1222 COVID-19 vaccine. The receptor chain draws on TRBV7-2 and TRBJ2-7, and TRBD1 matches 9 of the central bases. The base sequence is TGTGCCAGCAGCTTCGACAGGGGGGGTGGCGAGCAGTACTTC. Its coded protein is CASSFDRGGGEQYF.